The 24 T cell receptor beta chains reported below all come from one sample, sequenced in a study of OX40 agonist ivuxolimab in advanced cancers. TCRdb keeps only in-frame clones here, not all; method: immunoSEQ multiplex PCR. The data contain roughly 26,000 clones, approximately 91% of them seen just once; the ten biggest clones take up approximately 23%. The source material was CD4+ or CD8+ T cells sorted from blood, sampled in a trial of the OX40 agonist ivuxolimab. The receptors were sampled from an adult with an advanced solid tumor such as melanoma, head and neck, liver or kidney cancer.

V and J are TRBV7-2 and TRBJ2-7; D remains ambiguous. The CDR3 consists of 15 residues. Germline V gene data show CDR1 as SGHTA and CDR2 as FQGNSA. V dropped 1 base and J dropped 4 bases, with 14 bases sitting between them. The CDR3 DNA is TGTGCCAGCAGCTTAGGTAGAACAAGTAATTACGAGCAGTACTTC. Its protein product is CASSLGRTSNYEQYF.

This clone was seen once. This chain uses TRBV27 with TRBJ2-7; 9 bases are shared with TRBD2. CDR1 and CDR2 (germline): MNHEY, SMNVEV (reference sequence). CDR3 size: 15 residues. V was clipped by 8 bases and J by 3 bases; unmatched bases: 11. The DNA for the CDR3 is TGTGCCAGCCGCCAGAGTAGCGGGAGTCTCTACGAGCAGTACTTC. Encoded protein: CASRQSSGSLYEQYF.

This chain joins TRBV27 and TRBJ1-4; a possible D gene is TRBD1 (5 bases). V was clipped by 6 bases and J by 7 bases, with 24 bases between them. This CDR3 has 17 amino acids. Germline assignment: CDR1 MNHEY and CDR2 SMNVEV (reference sequence). CDR3 DNA: TGTGCCAGCAGGGGGCTTTCCGGGTGGACGTCGGGTGAAAAACTGTTTTTT. It translates to CASRGLSGWTSGEKLFF.

The chain links TRBV7-9 to TRBJ2-7, with D unclear. The CDR3 is 13 residues long. Germline V gene lookup returns CDR1 SEHNR and CDR2 FQNEAQ (reference sequence). V lost 3 bases to trimming and J lost 2 bases, with 8 bases between them. CDR3 amino acids: CASSFSVTYEQYF. CDR3 coding DNA: TGTGCCAGCAGCTTCTCTGTCACCTACGAGCAGTACTTC.

The V call is TRBV7-7, the J call TRBJ2-7, with unresolved D. The germline V gene has CDR1 SSHAT and CDR2 FNYEAQ (reference sequence). V was clipped by 5 bases and J by 0 bases, with 11 bases between them. The CDR3 loop spans 14 amino acids. CDR3 coding DNA: TGTGCCAGCAGCCCGACACGGCTCTCCTACGAGCAGTACTTC. Its translation: CASSPTRLSYEQYF.

This clone turned up a few times. This chain uses TRBV4-2 with TRBJ2-5; 8 nucleotides align to TRBD2. The trim removed 0 bases at V and 4 bases at J, leaving 13 bases unmatched. This CDR3 region has 18 residues. In germline, CDR1 is LGHNA, CDR2 YNFKEQ. CDR3 sequence: CASSQDPSYPGGAETQYF. The CDR3 DNA is TGTGCCAGCAGCCAAGATCCCAGCTACCCCGGGGGGGCAGAGACCCAGTACTTC.

The V gene is TRBV27, the J gene TRBJ2-3; D may match TRBD1 or TRBD2 (5 bases each). CDR1 MNHEY and CDR2 SMNVEV come from the germline V gene (reference sequence). The CDR3 is made up of 14 amino acids. Trimming removed 3 bases at V and 1 base at J, with 8 bases between. The CDR3 sequence is CASSLRDGTDTQYF. In DNA form, the CDR3 reads TGTGCCAGCAGTTTGAGGGACGGCACAGATACGCAGTATTTT.

The chain employs TRBV6-6 and TRBJ2-5; 7 nucleotides line up with TRBD1. J gave up 5 bases and V 7 bases, and 13 bases lay outside the gene matches. The germline CDR1 and CDR2 sequences are MNHNY and SVGAGI (reference sequence). This CDR3 is 15 amino acids long. The CDR3 is CASNQMTGREETQYF. For the CDR3, the DNA is TGTGCCAGCAATCAGATGACAGGGAGAGAGGAGACCCAGTACTTC.

V is TRBV28 and J is TRBJ1-5, with TRBD1 as a possible D gene (6 bases). Trimming stripped 4 bases from V and 6 bases from J, with 13 bases between. CDR1 MDHEN and CDR2 SYDVKM come from the germline V gene. The CDR3 is 14 amino acids. CDR3 sequence: CASSWTVSGQPQHF. CDR3 sequence (DNA): TGTGCCAGCAGTTGGACAGTCTCGGGTCAGCCCCAGCATTTT.

The rearrangement links TRBV29-1 to TRBJ1-2, with D unresolved. The V gene lost 4 bases and the J gene lost 2 bases, with 8 bases spanning the gap. CDR3 size: 12 residues. The V gene's germline CDR1 is SQVTM and CDR2 ANQGSEA. The CDR3 is CSVVGYNYGYTF. CDR3 nucleotide sequence: TGCAGCGTTGTGGGTTACAACTATGGCTACACCTTC. Looking up the rest from reference TRBV29-1 and TRBJ1-2 gives the full variable domain: SAVISQKPSRDICQRGTSLTIQCQVDSQVTMMFWYRQQPGQSLTLIATANQGSEATYESGFVIDKFPISRPNLTFSTLTVSNMSPEDSSIYLCSVVGYNYGYTFGSGTRLTVV.

The V call is TRBV27, the J call TRBJ2-1; D gene ambiguous. The CDR3 has 15 amino acids. V dropped 2 bases and J dropped 7 bases, with 15 bases sitting between them. The germline V gene has CDR1 MNHEY and CDR2 SMNVEV (reference sequence). The CDR3 DNA reads as TGTGCCAGCAGTTTAGGGGTTGCAGCGTATAATGAGCAGTTCTTC. It encodes CASSLGVAAYNEQFF.

This chain connects TRBV6-6 to TRBJ1-3, with unresolved D. The length of the CDR3 is 14 residues. The V and J ends lost 6 bases and 4 bases respectively, with 13 bases between them. In germline, CDR1 is MNHNY, CDR2 SVGAGI (reference sequence). The CDR3 region has the DNA TGTGCCAGCAGCCTTGAACCGGAGGGAAACACCATATATTTT. This codes for CASSLEPEGNTIYF.

The chain has TRBV9 and TRBJ2-5; 7 nucleotides match TRBD2. V dropped 5 bases and J dropped 5; count of bases not matched to a gene: 18. Germline CDR1 is SGDLS and CDR2 is YYNGEE. The CDR3 has 17 amino acids. CDR3 region: CASSPRRASGPRETQYF. The CDR3 DNA sequence: TGTGCCAGCAGTCCCCGACGGGCTAGCGGTCCGAGGGAGACCCAGTACTTC.

As regards this clone: One end of the junction fails to match germline, which may point to a read error. The same CDR3 can be traced to other DNA sequences in this sample. This sequence joins TRBV27 and TRBJ1-5; weak D call: TRBD1 (5 bases). Germline V gene lookup returns CDR1 MNHEY and CDR2 SMNVEV (reference sequence). This CDR3 region has 17 residues. The CDR3 is CASSLSAGDYSNQPQHF. The DNA for the CDR3 is TGTGCCAGCAGTTTATCTGCGGGGGATTATAGCAATCAGCCCCAACATTTT.

The chain recombines TRBV7-9 with TRBJ2-7, with D tentatively TRBD1 (6 bases). Germline CDR1 is SEHNR and CDR2 is FQNEAQ (reference sequence). The CDR3 contains 13 residues. Trimming stripped 3 bases from V and 2 bases from J, with 8 bases between. In nucleotides, the CDR3 is TGTGCCAGCAGCTTCGGACAGACCTACGAGCAGTACTTC. Its protein product is CASSFGQTYEQYF.

This rearrangement joins TRBV7-6 to TRBJ1-4; 10 bases map to TRBD1. The CDR3 contains 15 residues. Germline CDR1 SGHVS, CDR2 FNYEAQ. After removal of 4 bases from V and 8 bases from J, the junction contained 7 bases not matched to a gene. The CDR3 loop reads CASSWGTGVYEKLFF. The CDR3 DNA is TGTGCCAGCAGCTGGGGGACAGGGGTTTACGAAAAACTGTTTTTT.

V is TRBV6-1 and J is TRBJ1-2; the match to TRBD1 covers 9 bases. CDR1 MNHNS and CDR2 SASEGT come from the germline V gene. V lost 10 bases to trimming and J lost 8 bases; unmatched junction nucleotides: 5. CDR3 size: 11 residues. The CDR3 here is CAIGQGYGYTF. The CDR3 DNA is TGTGCCATCGGACAGGGGTACGGCTACACCTTC.

The chain couples TRBV7-9 to TRBJ1-1; perhaps TRBD1 as D (6 bases). The V end was cut by 4 bases, the J end by 1 base, with 10 bases between. The V gene's germline CDR1 is SEHNR and CDR2 FQNEAQ (reference sequence). The CDR3 consists of 14 residues. CDR3 protein: CASSSLTGNTEAFF. The DNA for the CDR3 is TGTGCCAGCAGCTCTCTGACAGGGAACACTGAAGCTTTCTTT.

This clone is judged hyperexpanded. The rearrangement joins TRBV19 to TRBJ2-1; D ambiguous. Germline-derived CDR1 and CDR2 are LNHDA and SQIVND (reference sequence). CDR3 length equals 12 residues. The V end was cut by 2 bases, the J end by 7 bases, with 6 bases between. The CDR3 bases are TGTGCCAGTAGTATATTTGCGAATGAGCAGTTCTTC. This gives the protein CASSIFANEQFF.

J is TRBJ2-1 and V is TRBV4-1; 7 positions agree with TRBD2. Unmatched junction bases numbered 16, after V lost 6 bases and J lost 5 bases. This CDR3 spans 17 amino acids. The V gene's germline CDR1 is MGHRA and CDR2 YSYEKL. The CDR3 reads CASSRGSGIDPDNEQFF. The CDR3 DNA reads TGCGCCAGCAGTCGAGGAAGCGGGATAGACCCCGACAATGAGCAGTTCTTC.

The chain links TRBV27 to TRBJ2-1, with D possibly being TRBD1 (5 bases). The germline gives CDR1 MNHEY, CDR2 SMNVEV (reference sequence). The CDR3 is made up of 15 amino acids. Trimming removed 1 base at V and 8 bases at J, with 15 bases between. CDR3 protein: CASSLLGPDVDEQFF. In nucleotides, the CDR3 is TGTGCCAGCAGTTTATTGGGGCCTGACGTCGATGAGCAGTTCTTC.

The gene calls are TRBV28 and TRBJ2-1, with 7 positions matching TRBD1. Germline V gene data show CDR1 as MDHEN and CDR2 as SYDVKM. The CDR3 extends over 15 amino acids. With 3 bases clipped from V and 5 bases from J, the junction kept 7 bases outside the gene matches. This chain's CDR3 is CASSLRGRRDNEQFF. CDR3 sequence (DNA): TGTGCCAGCAGTTTGAGGGGGCGTCGAGACAATGAGCAGTTCTTC.

J is TRBJ1-5 and V is TRBV11-2; TRBD1 might be the D (5 bases). This CDR3 has 15 residues. Germline loops: CDR1 SGHAT, CDR2 FQNNGV. The V end lost 4 bases, the J end lost 1 base, and 11 bases lay between the germline ends. The CDR3: CASSSGLLSNQPQHF. In DNA form, the CDR3 reads TGTGCCAGCAGCTCGGGACTCCTGAGCAATCAGCCCCAGCATTTT.

The rearrangement links TRBV11-2 to TRBJ1-5; D uncertain. Trimming removed 5 bases from V and 6 bases from J, with 11 bases in between. This CDR3 contains 13 residues. Germline-derived CDR1 and CDR2 are SGHAT and FQNNGV. CDR3: CASSPGLGQPQHF. CDR3 nucleotides: TGTGCCAGCAGCCCGGGTTTAGGTCAGCCCCAGCATTTT.